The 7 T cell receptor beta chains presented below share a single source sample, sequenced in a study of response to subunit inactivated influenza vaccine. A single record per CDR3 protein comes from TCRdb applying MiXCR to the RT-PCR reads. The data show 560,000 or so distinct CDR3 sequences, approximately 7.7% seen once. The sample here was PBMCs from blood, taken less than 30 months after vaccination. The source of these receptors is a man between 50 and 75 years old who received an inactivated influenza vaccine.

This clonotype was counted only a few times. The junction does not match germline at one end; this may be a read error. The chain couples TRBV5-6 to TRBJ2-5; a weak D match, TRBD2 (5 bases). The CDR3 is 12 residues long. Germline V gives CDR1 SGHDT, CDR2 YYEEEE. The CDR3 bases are TGCTTGCGGGCGCGGACGCAAGAGACCCAGTACTTC. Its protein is CLRARTQETQYF.

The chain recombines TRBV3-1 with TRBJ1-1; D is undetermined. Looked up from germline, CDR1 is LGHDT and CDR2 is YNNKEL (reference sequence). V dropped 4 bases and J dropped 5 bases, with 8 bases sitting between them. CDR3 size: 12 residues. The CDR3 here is CASSLYGTEAFF. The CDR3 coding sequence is TGTGCCAGCAGCCTGTATGGGACTGAAGCTTTCTTT.

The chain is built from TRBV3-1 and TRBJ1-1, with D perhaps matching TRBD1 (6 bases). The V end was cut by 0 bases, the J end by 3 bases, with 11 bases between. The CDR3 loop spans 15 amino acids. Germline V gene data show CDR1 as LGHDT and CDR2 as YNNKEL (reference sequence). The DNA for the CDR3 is TGTGCCAGCAGCCAAGAGTTCAGGGGTCACACTGAAGCTTTCTTT. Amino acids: CASSQEFRGHTEAFF.

The CDR3 loop is CASSSSGEETQYF. In DNA, the CDR3 is TGTGCCAGCAGCTCCTCCGGGGAAGAGACCCAGTACTTC. The V gene is TRBV7-2, the J gene TRBJ2-5, with D perhaps matching TRBD2 (5 bases). V was clipped by 4 bases and J by 3 bases, with 9 bases between them. The CDR3 covers 13 residues. Germline V lookup: CDR1 SGHTA, CDR2 FQGNSA.

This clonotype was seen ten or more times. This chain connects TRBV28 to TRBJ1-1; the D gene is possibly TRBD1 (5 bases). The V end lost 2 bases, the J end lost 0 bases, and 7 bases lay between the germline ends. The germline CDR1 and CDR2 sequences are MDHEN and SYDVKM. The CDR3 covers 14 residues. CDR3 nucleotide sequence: TGTGCCAGCAGTTTACGGGGCATGAACACTGAAGCTTTCTTT. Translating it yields CASSLRGMNTEAFF.

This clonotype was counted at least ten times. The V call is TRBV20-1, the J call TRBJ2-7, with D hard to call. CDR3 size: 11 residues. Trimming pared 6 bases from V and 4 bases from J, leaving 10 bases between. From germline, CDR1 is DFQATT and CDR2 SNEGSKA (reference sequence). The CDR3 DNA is TGCAGTGCCCCGGATCAGTACGAGCAGTACTTC. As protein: CSAPDQYEQYF.

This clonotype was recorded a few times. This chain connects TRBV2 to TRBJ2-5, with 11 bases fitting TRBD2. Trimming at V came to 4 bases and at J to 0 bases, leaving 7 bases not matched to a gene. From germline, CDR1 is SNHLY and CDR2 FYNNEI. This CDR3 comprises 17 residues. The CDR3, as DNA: TGTGCCAGCAGTGCTAGCGGGGGGTACTTATACCAAGAGACCCAGTACTTC. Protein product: CASSASGGYLYQETQYF.